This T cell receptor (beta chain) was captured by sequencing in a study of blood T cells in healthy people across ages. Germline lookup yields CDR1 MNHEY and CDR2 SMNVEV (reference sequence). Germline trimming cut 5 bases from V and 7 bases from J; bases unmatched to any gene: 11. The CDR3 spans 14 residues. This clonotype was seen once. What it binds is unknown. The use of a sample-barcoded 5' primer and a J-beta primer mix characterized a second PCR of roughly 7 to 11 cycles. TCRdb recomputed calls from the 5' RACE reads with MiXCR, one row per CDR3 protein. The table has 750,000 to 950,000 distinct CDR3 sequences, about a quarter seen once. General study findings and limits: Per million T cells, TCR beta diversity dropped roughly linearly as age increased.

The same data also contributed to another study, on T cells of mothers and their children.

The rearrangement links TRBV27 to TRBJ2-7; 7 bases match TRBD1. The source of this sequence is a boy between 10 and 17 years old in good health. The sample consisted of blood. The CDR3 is CASSARTGLGEQYF. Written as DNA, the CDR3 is TGTGCCAGCAGTGCACGGACAGGCCTGGGGGAGCAGTACTTC.